These 32 T cell receptor beta chains were sequenced from one sample in a study of early T cells in non-severe SARS-CoV-2 infection. Each CDR3 protein gets one entry after TCRdb re-called the 5' RACE reads with MiXCR. The sample consists of 45,000 to 75,000 distinct CDR3 sequences, around 12% of them appearing once. The material sequenced was whole blood. Receptor source: an adult who was a healthcare worker with PCR-confirmed SARS-CoV-2 infection or an uninfected control (not recorded which).

The sample holds many counts of this clonotype. The V gene is TRBV7-2, the J gene TRBJ1-2, with 9 bases aligning to TRBD1. The germline V gene has CDR1 SGHTA and CDR2 FQGNSA. This CDR3 is 18 amino acids long. The V segment lost 1 base and the J segment 4 bases; nucleotides outside the gene matches: 13. The CDR3 sequence is CASSLDRTGVGLSYGYTF. The CDR3 nucleotides are TGTGCCAGCAGCTTAGATAGGACAGGGGTAGGCCTTAGCTATGGCTACACCTTC.

The sample holds a few counts of this clonotype. The CDR3 spells CATLFYNEQFF. CDR3 in DNA: TGTGCCACCCTTTTCTACAATGAGCAGTTCTTC. V and J are TRBV28 and TRBJ2-1; D gene uncertain. Germline CDR1 MDHEN, CDR2 SYDVKM. Trimming took off 10 bases at V and 3 bases at J, with 7 bases between the two ends. The CDR3 loop spans 11 amino acids.

The table lists this clonotype with many counts. The CDR3 spells CASSAGTEAFF. The CDR3 DNA reads TGTGCCAGCAGTGCTGGGACTGAAGCTTTCTTT. The chain combines TRBV2 with TRBJ1-1; D is ambiguous. The V and J ends lost 4 bases and 5 bases respectively, with 5 bases between them. The CDR3 runs 11 residues. Per germline, CDR1 SNHLY and CDR2 FYNNEI.

This clonotype was detected many times. The chain employs TRBV28 and TRBJ2-7; D is unclear. Germline V CDR1 and CDR2: MDHEN, SYDVKM. Trimming cost V 4 bases and J 3 bases, with 22 bases left between them. This CDR3 has 17 residues. CDR3 protein: CASSSSLFGSSIYEQYF. CDR3 DNA: TGTGCCAGCAGTTCATCCCTATTCGGGTCGAGCATCTACGAGCAGTACTTC.

The rearrangement joins TRBV6-6 to TRBJ1-5; the match to TRBD1 covers 7 bases. The V segment lost 6 bases and the J segment 1 base; nucleotides outside the gene matches: 0. Looked up from germline, CDR1 is MNHNY and CDR2 is SVGAGI (reference sequence). This CDR3 is 13 amino acids long. For the CDR3, the DNA is TGTGCCAGCAGGGACAGGAGCAATCAGCCCCAGCATTTT. It encodes CASRDRSNQPQHF.

This clonotype was detected a few times. The chain carries TRBV11-2 and TRBJ1-1; no clear D gene. Germline V gene lookup returns CDR1 SGHAT and CDR2 FQNNGV. The CDR3 runs 12 residues. V was shortened by 0 bases and J by 8 bases, with 7 bases between the two germline ends. The CDR3, as DNA: TGTGCCAGCAGCTTAGACATACCCGAAGCTTTCTTT. Translation: CASSLDIPEAFF.

A few counts support this clonotype. V gene TRBV11-2 combines with J gene TRBJ2-6; TRBD1 aligns across 7 bases. The CDR3 consists of 18 residues. CDR1 and CDR2 (germline): SGHAT, FQNNGV. Trimming cost V 2 bases and J 1 base; bases outside gene matches: 8. This CDR3 is CASSLLSGGQSGANVLTF. CDR3 sequence (DNA): TGTGCCAGCAGCTTATTGTCAGGGGGTCAATCTGGGGCCAACGTCCTGACTTTC.

This clonotype was seen many times. The chain is built from TRBV15 and TRBJ1-1, with D unclear. This CDR3 comprises 14 residues. Per the germline V gene, CDR1 is LNHNV and CDR2 is YYDKDF (reference sequence). Trimming shortened V by 5 bases and J by 0 bases, and 10 bases separated the two germline ends. CDR3 in amino acids: CATSSRVLNTEAFF. The CDR3 DNA reads as TGTGCCACCAGCTCGAGGGTTTTGAACACTGAAGCTTTCTTT. The entire variable domain, with the rest obtained from reference TRBV15 and TRBJ1-1, is as follows: DAMVIQNPRYQVTQFGKPVTLSCSQTLNHNVMYWYQQKSSQAPKLLFHYYDKDFNNEADTPDNFQSRRPNTSFCFLDIRSPGLGDTAMYLCATSSRVLNTEAFFGQGTRLTVV.

There are many counts of this clonotype. The genes are TRBV6-6 and TRBJ1-3; 10 bases align to TRBD1. This CDR3 has 20 residues. Germline V gene sequence: CDR1 MNHNY, CDR2 SVGAGI (reference sequence). The ends lost 2 bases at V and 0 bases at J; junction bases unmatched: 13. CDR3 amino acids: CASSYLPGQGVRYSGNTIYF. The CDR3 nucleotides read TGTGCCAGCAGTTACCTGCCCGGACAGGGGGTACGTTACTCTGGAAACACCATATATTTT.

This chain links TRBV11-2 with TRBJ1-1; unclear D gene. V lost 2 bases and J 3 bases, leaving 10 bases between the germline ends. The germline gives CDR1 SGHAT, CDR2 FQNNGV. This CDR3 has 14 residues. The CDR3 protein is CASSLSPGDTEAFF. DNA for the CDR3: TGTGCCAGCAGCTTAAGCCCAGGAGACACTGAAGCTTTCTTT.

This clonotype was found a few times. CDR3 amino acids: CSVEDGVSANTEAFF. The CDR3, as DNA: TGCAGCGTTGAAGATGGGGTTAGCGCGAACACTGAAGCTTTCTTT. The gene calls are TRBV29-1 and TRBJ1-1; D is undetermined. Per the germline V gene, CDR1 is SQVTM and CDR2 is ANQGSEA. The V end was cut by 0 bases, the J end by 1 base, with 12 bases between. The CDR3 is 15 residues long.

This clonotype was recorded at least ten times. V gene TRBV11-2 combines with J gene TRBJ2-4; tentatively, D is TRBD1 or TRBD2 (6 bases each). The CDR3 extends over 15 amino acids. Trimming took off 6 bases at V and 10 bases at J, with 22 bases between the two ends. CDR1 is SGHAT and CDR2 is FQNNGV in the germline V gene. In DNA, the CDR3 is TGTGCCAGCAGGGCCTCGACAGGCGGGATCCAGATTCAGTACTTC. Protein product: CASRASTGGIQIQYF. Looking up the rest from reference TRBV11-2 and TRBJ2-4 gives the full variable domain: EAGVAQSPRYKIIEKRQSVAFWCNPISGHATLYWYQQILGQGPKLLIQFQNNGVVDDSQLPKDRFSAERLKGVDSTLKIQPAKLEDSAVYLCASRASTGGIQIQYFGAGTRLSVL.

This clonotype is labeled as medium-sized. The chain combines TRBV3-1 with TRBJ2-7; maybe TRBD2 (5 bases). There are 13 residues in the CDR3. Germline assignment: CDR1 LGHDT and CDR2 YNNKEL (reference sequence). Trimming removed 1 base at V and 5 bases at J, with 9 bases between. Here the CDR3 reads CASSQVGVDEQYF. The CDR3 DNA follows: TGTGCCAGCAGCCAAGTCGGGGTTGACGAGCAGTACTTC.

This clonotype has ten or more counts. V usage is TRBV5-1 and J usage is TRBJ2-1; TRBD2 agrees at 10 bases. This CDR3 region has 15 residues. V lost 0 bases, J lost 6 bases, and 3 bases stayed unmatched. Germline V gene sequence: CDR1 SGHRS, CDR2 YFSETQ. CDR3: CASSLEERGGNEQFF. The CDR3 nucleotides read TGCGCCAGCAGCTTGGAAGAGCGGGGGGGCAATGAGCAGTTCTTC.

This clonotype has a count of ten or more. This chain joins TRBV7-3 and TRBJ2-3; no reliable D call. The germline gives CDR1 SGHTA, CDR2 FQGTGA. The CDR3 totals 12 residues. Trimming took off 3 bases at V and 4 bases at J, with 5 bases between the two ends. Written as DNA, the CDR3 is TGTGCCAGCAGCTTGACCCCAGATACGCAGTATTTT. It specifies CASSLTPDTQYF.

Written as DNA, the CDR3 is TGTGCCAGCAGCCGCGGGGCCTCCAGATCCTATGGCTACACCTTC. Its protein is CASSRGASRSYGYTF. This rearrangement joins TRBV11-2 to TRBJ1-2; D is possibly TRBD1 (5 bases). V was trimmed by 5 bases and J by 4 bases, leaving 17 bases between them. The length of the CDR3 is 15 residues. From germline, CDR1 is SGHAT and CDR2 FQNNGV.

The CDR3 coding sequence is TGTGCCAGCAGTAACAAACGGGAGCAGTTCTTC. Its translation is CASSNKREQFF. This chain uses TRBV27 with TRBJ2-1; no clear D. Germline CDR1 reads MNHEY; CDR2 reads SMNVEV (reference sequence). The CDR3 totals 11 residues. Trimming stripped 5 bases from V and 10 bases from J, with 9 bases between.

This clonotype appeared many times. The J gene is TRBJ2-7, the V gene TRBV27; D gene ambiguous. CDR3 length equals 14 residues. V lost 8 bases, J lost 2 bases, and 16 bases lay in between. CDR1 MNHEY and CDR2 SMNVEV come from the germline V gene (reference sequence). For the CDR3, the DNA is TGTGCCAGCCAGTCGGGTGTACATACCTACGAGCAGTACTTC. Protein product: CASQSGVHTYEQYF.

This clonotype counts as large. One end of the junction does not line up with germline, which may come from a read error. The chain recombines TRBV2 with TRBJ2-7, with 8 positions matching TRBD1. CDR1 and CDR2 from the germline V gene are SNHLY and FYNNEI. The CDR3 contains 11 residues. The CDR3 coding sequence is TGTGCCAGCAGTGACAGTTGGGGACAGGACTTC. Translating gives CASSDSWGQDF.

This clonotype has a count of ten or more. The V gene is TRBV7-9, the J gene TRBJ2-3; 12 bases are a match to TRBD1. Trimming at V came to 5 bases and at J to 1 base, leaving 10 bases not matched to a gene. From germline, CDR1 is SEHNR and CDR2 FQNEAQ (reference sequence). The CDR3 has 18 residues. CDR3 loop: CASSAGTGGLLGTDTQYF. CDR3 nucleotides: TGTGCCAGCAGCGCCGGGACAGGGGGCTTACTGGGCACAGATACGCAGTATTTT.

Many counts were recorded for this clonotype. The rearrangement links TRBV19 to TRBJ1-5, with unresolved D. Trimming pared 1 base from V and 3 bases from J, leaving 7 bases between. Germline-derived CDR1 and CDR2 are LNHDA and SQIVND (reference sequence). CDR3 length: 14 amino acids. This CDR3 is CASSIVGNNQPQHF. CDR3 coding DNA: TGTGCCAGTAGTATAGTGGGGAACAATCAGCCCCAGCATTTT.

This chain joins TRBV7-2 and TRBJ2-6; the D is unclear. CDR1 is SGHTA, CDR2 FQGNSA, per germline. CDR3 size: 15 residues. V was clipped by 3 bases and J by 0 bases, with 6 bases between them. CDR3 region: CASSFSGSGANVLTF. The CDR3 nucleotides read TGTGCCAGCAGCTTTTCAGGCTCTGGGGCCAACGTCCTGACTTTC.

The genes are TRBV24-1 and TRBJ2-3, with no clear D. The V gene's germline CDR1 is KGHDR and CDR2 SFDVKD. This CDR3 is built from 13 residues. Deletions cut 4 bases from V and 4 bases from J, with 8 bases between. The CDR3 loop reads CATSEPSSDTQYF. CDR3 DNA: TGTGCCACCAGTGAGCCCAGCTCAGATACGCAGTATTTT.

At least ten counts were recorded for this clonotype. V and J are TRBV25-1 and TRBJ1-2, with D perhaps matching TRBD1 (5 bases). The V end was cut by 5 bases, the J end by 3 bases, with 10 bases between. Germline values: CDR1 MGHDK, CDR2 SYGVNS. The CDR3 loop spans 13 amino acids. For the CDR3, the DNA is TGTGCCAGCAGTCCCATGGGGGACTATGGCTACACCTTC. Protein product: CASSPMGDYGYTF.

This clonotype was detected only a few times. The chain links TRBV9 to TRBJ1-4; D unresolved. There are 15 residues in the CDR3. V dropped 0 bases and J dropped 2 bases, with 8 bases sitting between them. Germline lookup yields CDR1 SGDLS and CDR2 YYNGEE. CDR3 bases: TGTGCCAGCAGCGTAGGGGCAACCACTAATGAAAAACTGTTTTTT. This sequence encodes CASSVGATTNEKLFF.

This chain uses TRBV7-2 with TRBJ1-1; tentative D call: TRBD1 (6 bases). Trimming took 6 bases from V and 5 from J, leaving 19 bases between them. This CDR3 contains 15 residues. Germline values: CDR1 SGHTA, CDR2 FQGNSA. The CDR3 protein is CASRPTRTGPTEAFF. Written as DNA, the CDR3 is TGTGCCAGCAGACCCACCCGAACAGGGCCGACTGAAGCTTTCTTT.

The V and J genes are TRBV6-5 and TRBJ2-3; no firm D call. Germline CDR1 is MNHEY and CDR2 is SVGAGI. Trimming left V 10 bases short and J 6 bases short, with 14 bases between. The CDR3 is 12 amino acids. This chain's CDR3 is CAIRSNGDTQYF. CDR3 coding DNA: TGTGCCATTAGGTCCAACGGGGATACGCAGTATTTT.

The sample holds a few counts of this clonotype. The genes are TRBV5-1 and TRBJ1-5; TRBD1 matches at 7 bases. The germline V gene has CDR1 SGHRS and CDR2 YFSETQ. The CDR3 runs to 13 residues. V trimming: 4 bases; J trimming: 7 bases; junction bases outside the gene matches: 5. CDR3 protein: CASSPQGYQPQHF. The CDR3 DNA sequence: TGCGCCAGCAGCCCACAGGGGTACCAGCCCCAGCATTTT.

The sample holds many counts of this clonotype. The gene calls are TRBV6-2 or TRBV6-3 and TRBJ2-7; D is uncertain. The V and J ends lost 8 bases and 6 bases respectively, with 11 bases between them. The germline gives CDR1 MNHEY, CDR2 SVGEGT. This CDR3 has 11 residues. CDR3 nucleotide sequence: TGTGCCAGCTCTGCGTCCCGCGAGCAGTACTTC. It is translated as CASSASREQYF.

The chain employs TRBV6-2 or TRBV6-3 and TRBJ2-6; TRBD1 might be the D (6 bases). CDR1 MNHEY and CDR2 SVGEGT come from the germline V gene. This CDR3 region has 15 residues. The V end was cut by 5 bases, the J end by 2 bases, with 10 bases between. The CDR3 region is CASSNRVAGANVLTF. CDR3 DNA sequence: TGTGCCAGCAGTAACAGGGTCGCTGGGGCCAACGTCCTGACTTTC.

The table lists this clonotype with a few counts. The chain is built from TRBV20-1 and TRBJ2-6; possible D gene TRBD2, 6 bases. The V gene lost 4 bases and the J gene lost 4 bases, with 20 bases spanning the gap. This CDR3 has 17 residues. CDR1 and CDR2 (germline): DFQATT, SNEGSKA (reference sequence). The CDR3 spells CSAILVGTPAGANVLTF. In DNA, the CDR3 is TGCAGTGCTATACTGGTGGGGACTCCCGCGGGGGCCAACGTCCTGACTTTC.

This clonotype was seen a handful of times. This chain links TRBV7-9 with TRBJ2-1, with D possibly being TRBD1 (7 bases). The V gene lost 5 bases and the J gene lost 7 bases, with 18 bases spanning the gap. CDR3 length equals 15 residues. Germline-derived CDR1 and CDR2 are SEHNR and FQNEAQ (reference sequence). The CDR3 nucleotides are TGTGCCAGCAGCCATCGACAGGGAGGAGAGAATGAGCAGTTCTTC. Encoded protein: CASSHRQGGENEQFF. Complete variable domain (other parts from reference TRBV7-9 and TRBJ2-1): DTGVSQNPRHKITKRGQNVTFRCDPISEHNRLYWYRQTLGQGPEFLTYFQNEAQLEKSRLLSDRFSAERPKGSFSTLEIQRTEQGDSAMYLCASSHRQGGENEQFFGPGTRLTVL.